This T cell receptor (beta chain) was identified in a study of regulatory T cells in long-lasting Graves disease. Study information: Graves' disease counted as persistent after over 5 years of antithyroid drugs with positive TSH receptor antibodies. Study-level findings and limits: Whereas new patients shared 900 to 1,000 public clonotypes, persistent patients shared more, at 2,500 to 3,500. Persistent cases of Graves' showed reduced TCR diversity relative to newly diagnosed patients.

Worth noting for this clonotype: The antigen is not known.

Through Arm-PCR of CDR3 regions and iRepertoire HTBI primers, TCR beta libraries were built. Original processing notes: Identification of gene segments yielded some 60 TRBV and over 12 TRBJ across samples. In TCRdb, the multiplex PCR reads were re-called with MiXCR into one record per CDR3 protein. None of the V and J calls come from the authors' own analysis; TCRdb made them. The sample lists 400,000 to 500,000 distinct CDR3 sequences, 21% seen once, with 14% in the top ten. Described time point: persistent/refractory GD, antithyroid drugs over 5 years with positive TRAb. There was RNA extracted from PBMCs, and the TCR library was made from it. Sample: peripheral blood mononuclear cells (PBMCs), taken when the disease was refractory, from a patient treated with antithyroid drugs. The receptor's source is a female donor with Graves disease.

DNA for the CDR3: TGCGCCAGCAGCGCAGGGCAGGGACGTCCGTACGAGCAGTACTTC. Translating gives CASSAGQGRPYEQYF. The J gene is TRBJ2-7, the V gene TRBV10-2; tentatively, D is TRBD1 or TRBD2 (5 bases each). The V end lost 6 bases, the J end lost 4 bases, and 19 bases lay between the germline ends. The CDR3 covers 15 residues. CDR1 and CDR2 (germline): WSHSY, SAAADI.